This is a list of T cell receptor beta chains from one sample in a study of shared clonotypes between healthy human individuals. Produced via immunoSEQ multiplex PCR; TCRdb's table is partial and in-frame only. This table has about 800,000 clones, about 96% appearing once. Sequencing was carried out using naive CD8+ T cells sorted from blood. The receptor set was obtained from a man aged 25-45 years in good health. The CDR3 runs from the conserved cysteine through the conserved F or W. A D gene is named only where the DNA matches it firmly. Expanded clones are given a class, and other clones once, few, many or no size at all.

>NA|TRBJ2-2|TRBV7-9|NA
TGTGCCAGCAGCCCGACCACAGGGTCCGGGGAGCTGTTTTTT
CASSPTTGSGELFF
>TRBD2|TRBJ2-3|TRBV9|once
TGTGCCAGCAGCGTCACTAGCGGCACTAGCACAGATACGCAGTATTTT
CASSVTSGTSTDTQYF
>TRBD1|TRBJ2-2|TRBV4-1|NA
TGCGCCAGCAGGGGGGACAGGGGGCGTCCCGGGGAGCTGTTTTTT
CASRGDRGRPGELFF
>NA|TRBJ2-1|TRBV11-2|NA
TGTGCCAGCAGCTTATTGGCAGGGGCTAATGAGCAGTTCTTC
CASSLLAGANEQFF
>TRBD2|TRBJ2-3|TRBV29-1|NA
TGCAGCGTTGTAACCCGGACGGGACTAGCGGTAGATACGCAGTATTTT
CSVVTRTGLAVDTQYF
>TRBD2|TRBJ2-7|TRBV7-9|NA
TGTGCCAGCAGCCATAGCGGGAGGGCCGAGTACGAGCAGTACTTC
CASSHSGRAEYEQYF
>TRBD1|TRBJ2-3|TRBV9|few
TGTGCCAGCAGCGCATGGGACAGTAGCACAGATACGCAGTATTTT
CASSAWDSSTDTQYF
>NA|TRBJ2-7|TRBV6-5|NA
TGTGCCAGCAGTTTGTCAGGATCCTACGAGCAGTACTTC
CASSLSGSYEQYF
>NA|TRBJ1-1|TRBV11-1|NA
TGTGCCAGCAGCTTACCCCAGCTGGTAGCGACGAACACTGAAGCTTTCTTT
CASSLPQLVATNTEAFF
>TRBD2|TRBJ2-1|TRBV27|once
TGTGCCAGCAGTTTACTAGCGGGTACCTACAATGAGCAGTTCTTC
CASSLLAGTYNEQFF
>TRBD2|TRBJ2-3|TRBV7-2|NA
TGTGCCAGCAGCATTTGGACTAGCGGGGAACTGGATACGCAGTATTTT
CASSIWTSGELDTQYF
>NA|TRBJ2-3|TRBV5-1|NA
TGCGCCAGCAGCTTGGCGGCGGTTGGTCGCCCAGATACGCAGTATTTT
CASSLAAVGRPDTQYF
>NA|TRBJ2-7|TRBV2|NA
TGTGCCAGCAGTGATTCTAACAATAAGTACGAGCAGTACTTC
CASSDSNNKYEQYF
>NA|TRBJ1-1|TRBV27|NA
TGTGCCAGCAGTTTTTTTGGGACTGGGAACACTGAAGCTTTCTTT
CASSFFGTGNTEAFF
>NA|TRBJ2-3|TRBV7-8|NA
TGTGCCAGCAGCATCCTCCCCACTGGAGAGGTCACAGATACGCAGTATTTT
CASSILPTGEVTDTQYF
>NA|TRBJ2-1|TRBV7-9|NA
TGTGCCAGCAGCGCTAGGACCCCCGTCGGTGAGCAGTTCTTC
CASSARTPVGEQFF
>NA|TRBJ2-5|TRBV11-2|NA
TGTGCCAGCAGCTCCCCGGGTATAGAGGAGACCCAGTACTTC
CASSSPGIEETQYF
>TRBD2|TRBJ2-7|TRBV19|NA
TGTGCCAGTAGTGTAGCGGGAGCGAACTACGAGCAGTACTTC
CASSVAGANYEQYF
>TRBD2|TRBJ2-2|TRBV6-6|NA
TGTGCCAGCAGTTCCGGGGGGACCGGGGAGCTGTTTTTT
CASSSGGTGELFF
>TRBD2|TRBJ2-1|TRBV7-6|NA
TGTGCCAGCAGCAAACTAGCGGGAGCCCCGAGCTCCTACAATGAGCAGTTCTTC
CASSKLAGAPSSYNEQFF
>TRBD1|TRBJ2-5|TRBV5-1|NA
TGCGCCAGCAGCATACGAGGACAGGTGGAGACCCAGTACTTC
CASSIRGQVETQYF